The T cell receptor (beta chain) under discussion was sequenced for a study of T-cell memory formation after mild COVID-19. Study information: Clusters were largely donor specific. Overall study results and limits: That cross-reactive memory joined was suggested by some responding clones appearing in pre-infection memory.

Germline lookup yields CDR1 MNHEY and CDR2 SVGAGI. Trimming took off 0 bases at V and 5 bases at J, with 10 bases between the two ends. The CDR3 totals 14 residues. MiXCR was run by TCRdb on the 5' RACE reads, yielding one entry per CDR3 protein. The table includes 210,000 or so distinct CDR3 sequences, 10% to 13% detected once. In regard to this clonotype: What it recognizes is unknown.

The material sequenced was PBMCs or a T cell subset sorted from them (not recorded which). V gene TRBV6-5 combines with J gene TRBJ2-5; no clear D. The receptor was isolated from a man in his late teens or twenties who had mild COVID-19 (a few samples of this study predate the infection). Cell type and time point are not known. The CDR3 loop reads CASSYSSQSETQYF. Here the CDR3 DNA reads TGTGCCAGCAGTTACTCCTCACAGTCGGAGACCCAGTACTTC.